This paragraph covers one T cell receptor beta chain sequence. The CDR3 spans 17 residues. The ends lost 6 bases at V and 8 bases at J; junction bases unmatched: 19. Looked up from germline, CDR1 is LNHDA and CDR2 is SQIVND (reference sequence). These data come from a study of blood T cell repertoires in COVID-19. At the level of the study: PBMCs, B-cell-depleted T cells, or T cells provided the cDNA or gDNA that made up the material.

Clones were read by immunoSEQ multiplex PCR, and TCRdb kept only the in-frame ones, dropping some. The data show 35,000 to 45,000 clones, roughly 84% seen once. This clonotype was sampled from a woman aged 70-85 years in a cohort sampled during active COVID-19. Sequencing was done on a sample of peripheral blood. This rearrangement joins TRBV19 to TRBJ2-1, with 7 bases lining up with TRBD2. The CDR3 here is CASSLKVASGGRDEQFF. CDR3 DNA: TGTGCCAGTAGCCTGAAGGTCGCTAGCGGAGGGAGGGATGAGCAGTTCTTC.